The 32 T cell receptor beta chains reported below all come from one sample, sequenced in a study of neurological immune-mediated disorders. TCRdb reprocessed the 5' RACE reads with MiXCR, giving one entry per CDR3 protein. The sample consists of roughly 56,000 distinct CDR3 sequences, about an eighth of them appearing once. Source material: PBMCs. The receptor source for this set is a man in his sixties in good health.

This clonotype was seen repeatedly, ten times or more. The chain joins TRBV20-1 to TRBJ1-2; 7 bases align to TRBD1. The germline CDR1 and CDR2 sequences are DFQATT and SNEGSKA (reference sequence). After removal of 6 bases from V and 0 bases from J, the junction contained 19 bases not matched to a gene. The CDR3 loop spans 18 amino acids. The CDR3 DNA reads TGCAGTGCCCATAAAGAGCCCAGGACAGGTAGCACTAACTATGGCTACACCTTC. Translated, it gives CSAHKEPRTGSTNYGYTF.

In its sample, this clonotype was seen many times. This chain links TRBV11-2 with TRBJ2-3; D is possibly TRBD2 (7 bases). V was shortened by 2 bases and J by 4 bases, with 19 bases between the two germline ends. This CDR3 contains 17 residues. Germline CDR1 SGHAT, CDR2 FQNNGV. The CDR3 sequence is CASSLLRRGGRADTQYF. The CDR3 DNA reads TGTGCCAGCAGCTTATTACGGAGGGGGGGGCGGGCAGATACGCAGTATTTT.

The chain carries TRBV20-1 and TRBJ2-5; 8 bases agree with TRBD1. Germline V CDR1 and CDR2: DFQATT, SNEGSKA (reference sequence). This CDR3 has 16 residues. V lost 0 bases, J lost 4 bases, and 10 bases stayed unmatched. Here the CDR3 DNA reads TGCAGTGCTAGAGATGTAGGACAGGGAGGACTAGAGACCCAGTACTTC. Its protein is CSARDVGQGGLETQYF.

This clonotype was seen many times. V is TRBV7-8 and J is TRBJ2-2; TRBD1 aligns across 7 bases. Looked up from germline, CDR1 is SGHVS and CDR2 is FQNEAQ. This CDR3 has 15 amino acids. The V segment lost 4 bases and the J segment 1 base; nucleotides outside the gene matches: 3. This chain's CDR3 is CASSSRQGNTGELFF. CDR3 coding DNA: TGTGCCAGCAGCTCTCGACAGGGGAACACCGGGGAGCTGTTTTTT. The variable domain in full, completed from reference TRBV7-8 and TRBJ2-2, reads GAGVSQSPRYKVAKRGQDVALRCDPISGHVSLFWYQQALGQGPEFLTYFQNEAQLDKSGLPSDRFFAERPEGSVSTLKIQRTQQEDSAVYLCASSSRQGNTGELFFGEGSRLTVL.

This clonotype was picked up many times. The chain combines TRBV18 with TRBJ2-7, with a weak D call TRBD1 (5 bases). The germline V gene has CDR1 KGHSH and CDR2 LQKENI. The CDR3 extends over 14 amino acids. V lost 2 bases to trimming and J lost 7 bases, with 15 bases between them. The chain's CDR3 is CASSPGWGKGEQYF. CDR3 coding DNA: TGTGCCAGCTCACCAGGCTGGGGTAAGGGGGAGCAGTACTTC.

This clonotype occurred many times. The chain carries TRBV12-3 or TRBV12-4 and TRBJ1-6; possible D gene TRBD1, 5 bases. This CDR3 is built from 13 residues. With 9 bases removed from V and 7 bases from J, the gap between germline ends came to 13 bases. In nucleotides, the CDR3 is TGTGCCAGTAAAAGACAGTCAAATTCACCCCTCCACTTT. Translated: CASKRQSNSPLHF.

This clonotype was detected ten times or more. The rearrangement joins TRBV5-1 to TRBJ2-1; D is perhaps TRBD2 (7 bases). There are 16 residues in the CDR3. The germline V and J ends were trimmed by 4 bases and 6 bases, with 20 bases remaining between them. CDR1 is SGHRS, CDR2 YFSETQ, per germline. The CDR3: CASSQGLAGRGNEQFF. For the CDR3, the DNA is TGCGCCAGCAGCCAGGGGCTAGCTGGGAGGGGCAATGAGCAGTTCTTC.

This clonotype was seen many times. This chain joins TRBV5-1 and TRBJ2-7, with D uncertain. Between the trimmed V and J ends, which lost 0 bases and 3 bases, there was a span of 4 bases. Germline V gene sequence: CDR1 SGHRS, CDR2 YFSETQ. The CDR3 spans 12 residues. The CDR3 reads CASSLEGYEQYF. The CDR3 DNA is TGCGCCAGCAGCTTGGAGGGCTACGAGCAGTACTTC.

Ten or more counts support this clonotype. This sequence joins TRBV5-6 and TRBJ2-3; D may be TRBD2 (5 bases). The CDR3 spans 17 residues. The V gene's germline CDR1 is SGHDT and CDR2 YYEEEE. Trimming took 4 bases from V and 1 from J, leaving 19 bases between them. In DNA form, the CDR3 reads TGTGCCAGCAGCGCCGGGCCTCCCGGGCGGGGCACAGATACGCAGTATTTT. It specifies CASSAGPPGRGTDTQYF. Combining the CDR3 with reference TRBV5-6 and TRBJ2-3 gives the whole variable domain DAGVTQSPTHLIKTRGQQVTLRCSPKSGHDTVSWYQQALGQGPQFIFQYYEEEERQRGNFPDRFSGHQFPNYSSELNVNALLLGDSALYLCASSAGPPGRGTDTQYFGPGTRLTVL.

This clonotype was seen repeatedly, ten times or more. The chain couples TRBV20-1 to TRBJ2-1, with 8 bases identical to TRBD2. CDR1 and CDR2 from the germline V gene are DFQATT and SNEGSKA (reference sequence). The V and J ends lost 5 bases and 5 bases, in that order; junction bases with no gene match: 5. This CDR3 is built from 13 residues. CDR3 in amino acids: CSARSGANNEQFF. In DNA, the CDR3 is TGCAGTGCTCGTAGCGGGGCGAACAATGAGCAGTTCTTC.

There are many counts of this clonotype. As DNA, the CDR3 is TGCGCCAGCAGCTTGTTGGGACAGGGCACAGATACGCAGTATTTT. This encodes CASSLLGQGTDTQYF. The V and J genes are TRBV5-1 and TRBJ2-3; 8 bases line up with TRBD1. Germline V lookup: CDR1 SGHRS, CDR2 YFSETQ. With 1 base clipped from V and 1 base from J, the junction kept 2 bases outside the gene matches. The length of the CDR3 is 15 residues.

This clonotype was picked up many times. The chain joins TRBV7-9 to TRBJ2-7; the D gene could be TRBD1 or TRBD2 (5 bases each). V lost 7 bases to trimming and J lost 6 bases, with 22 bases between them. The CDR3 is 15 residues long. Germline loops: CDR1 SEHNR, CDR2 FQNEAQ (reference sequence). In DNA, the CDR3 is TGTGCCAGCATCCCGCCGGGACGGACGGAGAGCGAGCAGTACTTC. It encodes CASIPPGRTESEQYF.

The table lists this clonotype with many counts. The rearrangement joins TRBV7-8 to TRBJ2-1, with D perhaps matching TRBD1 or TRBD2 (5 bases each). Germline V gives CDR1 SGHVS, CDR2 FQNEAQ. V was trimmed by 5 bases and J by 5 bases, leaving 19 bases between them. There are 16 residues in the CDR3. The CDR3 DNA is TGTGCCAGCAGCCCAACTCCTAGGGGAGTTAACAATGAGCAGTTCTTC. Its protein product is CASSPTPRGVNNEQFF.

The J gene is TRBJ2-3, the V gene TRBV20-1; the match to TRBD2 covers 8 bases. Germline CDR1 reads DFQATT; CDR2 reads SNEGSKA (reference sequence). There are 15 residues in the CDR3. V was pared by 2 bases and J by 1 base, with 5 bases of the junction left unmatched. Here the CDR3 reads CSARSVGGGTDTQYF. CDR3 nucleotide sequence: TGCAGTGCTAGATCAGTCGGGGGGGGCACAGATACGCAGTATTTT.

This clonotype came up many times. The chain employs TRBV25-1 and TRBJ1-1; D is unclear. The CDR3 is 18 residues long. The germline V gene encodes CDR1 MGHDK and CDR2 SYGVNS. Trimming shortened V by 0 bases and J by 3 bases, and 20 bases separated the two germline ends. The CDR3 region is CASSEYEYGTSRDTEAFF. Here the CDR3 DNA reads TGTGCCAGCAGTGAATATGAATACGGCACGTCGAGGGACACTGAAGCTTTCTTT.

This clonotype was detected many times. The rearrangement uses TRBV6-5 and TRBJ1-1; no definite D call. V was cut by 6 bases and J by 1 base, with 15 bases left in between. This CDR3 contains 15 residues. CDR1 and CDR2 (germline): MNHEY, SVGAGI. In DNA form, the CDR3 reads TGTGCCAGCAGCTCACCTGGCATGCGGAACACTGAAGCTTTCTTT. Amino acids: CASSSPGMRNTEAFF.

This clonotype was picked up many times. This chain links TRBV3-1 with TRBJ1-5; TRBD1 matches at 7 bases. CDR3 length: 15 amino acids. Germline CDR1 reads LGHDT; CDR2 reads YNNKEL (reference sequence). V shed 4 bases and J 5 bases; nucleotides not matched to a gene: 8. The CDR3 reads CASSPRQGYDQPQHF. The CDR3 bases are TGTGCCAGCAGCCCTAGACAGGGTTACGATCAGCCCCAGCATTTT. The full variable domain, completed using reference TRBV3-1 and TRBJ1-5, is DTAVSQTPKYLVTQMGNDKSIKCEQNLGHDTMYWYKQDSKKFLKIMFSYNNKELIINETVPNRFSPKSPDKAHLNLHINSLELGDSAVYFCASSPRQGYDQPQHFGDGTRLSIL.

This clonotype was counted many times. The CDR3 bases are TGTGCCAGCAGCTTCGCAGGTAATCAGCCCCAGCATTTT. This sequence encodes CASSFAGNQPQHF. The chain carries TRBV7-9 and TRBJ1-5; D call uncertain. V was pared by 3 bases and J by 4 bases, with 7 bases between. The germline V gene encodes CDR1 SEHNR and CDR2 FQNEAQ (reference sequence). The CDR3 spans 13 residues.

This clonotype was seen many times. The CDR3 loop reads CASSPGMALNTEAFF. In nucleotides, the CDR3 is TGTGCCAGCAGCCCGGGGATGGCCCTGAACACTGAAGCTTTCTTT. This chain links TRBV7-2 with TRBJ1-1; D remains unclear. The germline CDR1 and CDR2 sequences are SGHTA and FQGNSA. The CDR3 is 15 residues long. V dropped 5 bases and J dropped 0 bases, with 13 bases sitting between them.

With regard to this clonotype: A much bigger clone sits one base away, suggesting this may be a read error. V is TRBV27 and J is TRBJ2-3; D is unresolved. The CDR3 loop spans 13 amino acids. CDR1 is MNHEY and CDR2 is SMNVEV in the germline V gene (reference sequence). Trimming pared 3 bases from V and 1 base from J, leaving 5 bases between. The CDR3 here is CASSLECTDTQYF. The CDR3 nucleotides are TGTGCCAGCAGTTTGGAGTGCACAGATACGCAGTATTTT.

This clonotype has at least ten counts. The rearrangement uses TRBV12-3 or TRBV12-4 and TRBJ1-5, with D possibly TRBD1 on 5 matching bases. This CDR3 spans 16 amino acids. V gave up 6 bases and J gave up 0 bases, with 15 bases separating them. CDR3 loop: CASSYQAGNSNQPQHF. The CDR3 bases are TGTGCCAGCAGCTACCAAGCAGGGAATAGCAATCAGCCCCAGCATTTT.

This clonotype was counted ten times or more. The chain is built from TRBV9 and TRBJ1-5, with TRBD1 as a possible D gene (5 bases). The CDR3 length is 15 residues. V was shortened by 2 bases and J by 1 base, with 10 bases between the two germline ends. Germline V CDR1 and CDR2: SGDLS, YYNGEE. CDR3 loop: CASSVGKGSNQPQHF. CDR3 nucleotides: TGTGCCAGCAGCGTCGGGAAGGGGAGCAATCAGCCCCAGCATTTT.

This clonotype was detected ten times or more. This rearrangement joins TRBV10-3 to TRBJ1-1; 9 bases agree with TRBD1. The CDR3 has 15 amino acids. The trim removed 4 bases at V and 1 base at J, leaving 4 bases unmatched. Germline V CDR1 and CDR2: ENHRY, SYGVKD. This CDR3 is CAISGTGDWNTEAFF. In nucleotides, the CDR3 is TGTGCCATCAGTGGGACAGGGGATTGGAACACTGAAGCTTTCTTT.

Ten or more counts support this clonotype. The chain carries TRBV7-9 and TRBJ1-5, with 9 bases aligning to TRBD1. This CDR3 has 12 amino acids. Germline V gives CDR1 SEHNR, CDR2 FQNEAQ (reference sequence). The ends lost 1 base at V and 15 bases at J; junction bases unmatched: 4. CDR3 sequence reads: CASSLDTGGRHF. Written as DNA, the CDR3 is TGTGCCAGCAGCTTAGATACAGGGGGCCGGCATTTT.

This clonotype occurred many times. The chain has TRBV7-9 and TRBJ2-2, with 7 bases fitting TRBD1. After removal of 5 bases from V and 3 bases from J, the junction contained 6 bases not matched to a gene. CDR1 is SEHNR and CDR2 is FQNEAQ in the germline V gene (reference sequence). The CDR3 consists of 15 residues. The CDR3 spells CASSTRQGDTGELFF. The CDR3 DNA follows: TGTGCCAGCAGCACCCGACAGGGCGACACCGGGGAGCTGTTTTTT.

This clonotype was found many times. The chain combines TRBV6-5 with TRBJ1-5, with TRBD1 matching 7 bases. The germline CDR1 and CDR2 sequences are MNHEY and SVGAGI. Unmatched junction bases numbered 2, after V lost 3 bases and J lost 3 bases. The CDR3 covers 14 residues. The CDR3 DNA sequence: TGTGCCAGCAGTTATGACAGGGTCAATCAGCCCCAGCATTTT. It specifies CASSYDRVNQPQHF.

This clonotype has a count of ten or more. This rearrangement joins TRBV7-2 to TRBJ1-5, with 9 bases matching TRBD1. The CDR3 is made up of 13 amino acids. Trimming removed 3 bases from V and 7 bases from J; junction bases left unmatched: 1. CDR1 is SGHTA and CDR2 is FQGNSA in the germline V gene. CDR3 loop: CASSFGQGQPQHF. CDR3 nucleotide sequence: TGTGCCAGCAGCTTTGGACAGGGGCAGCCCCAGCATTTT.

This clonotype was counted many times. The rearrangement links TRBV5-1 to TRBJ1-2; unclear D gene. The V end was cut by 1 base, the J end by 1 base, with 8 bases between. The germline CDR1 and CDR2 sequences are SGHRS and YFSETQ. This CDR3 region has 14 residues. CDR3 sequence (DNA): TGCGCCAGCAGCTTGTTACCCGTTAACTATGGCTACACCTTC. This gives the protein CASSLLPVNYGYTF.

This clonotype was observed at least ten times. The rearrangement uses TRBV7-9 and TRBJ2-5; tentative D call: TRBD1 (5 bases). The ends were cut back, 2 bases at V and 4 bases at J, with 8 bases in the middle. Per germline, CDR1 SEHNR and CDR2 FQNEAQ (reference sequence). This CDR3 has 13 amino acids. CDR3 nucleotide sequence: TGTGCCAGCAGCTTATCCAGGGCAGAGACCCAGTACTTC. Encoded protein: CASSLSRAETQYF.

This clonotype was recorded many times. This chain joins TRBV5-1 and TRBJ2-7; TRBD1 aligns across 9 bases. Trimming removed 0 bases from V and 3 bases from J; junction bases left unmatched: 4. The CDR3 totals 15 residues. Germline V gene lookup returns CDR1 SGHRS and CDR2 YFSETQ. The CDR3 is CASSLGGQGFYEQYF. The CDR3 coding sequence is TGCGCCAGCAGCTTGGGGGGACAGGGCTTCTACGAGCAGTACTTC.

This clonotype has a count of ten or more. The chain employs TRBV20-1 and TRBJ2-5, with 8 bases aligning to TRBD2. The J segment lost 7 bases and the V segment lost 0 bases, leaving 10 bases of the junction unmatched. The CDR3 runs to 15 residues. The V gene's germline CDR1 is DFQATT and CDR2 SNEGSKA (reference sequence). CDR3 nucleotide sequence: TGCAGTGCTAGAGATTCCAGCGGGGGATCCGTGACCCAGTACTTC. Translating gives CSARDSSGGSVTQYF.

This clonotype was counted many times. The chain combines TRBV20-1 with TRBJ2-3; 10 bases agree with TRBD2. The germline gives CDR1 DFQATT, CDR2 SNEGSKA (reference sequence). J gave up 4 bases and V 0 bases, and 10 bases lay outside the gene matches. The length of the CDR3 is 17 residues. The CDR3 sequence is CSARDPYSGGAADTQYF. The CDR3 coding sequence is TGCAGTGCTAGAGATCCATACAGCGGGGGGGCCGCAGATACGCAGTATTTT.